This TCR beta chain was captured in a study of cytomegalovirus exposure and HLA in healthy donors. General study results and limits: Later analysis suggested most CMV-associated TCR beta chains were HLA-restricted. Association of 17,000 or so TCR beta sequences with HLA alleles was found at 0.05 false discovery rate in a later analysis.

The PCR made use of 60 Vbeta and 13 Jbeta primers. The repertoire was sequenced with immunoSEQ multiplex PCR; TCRdb's copy has only in-frame clones and lacks some. The sample has 150,000 to 200,000 clones, 60% to 80% seen once. Despite likely unrecorded immune exposures, the donors were nominally healthy at the time of sampling. Details on this clone: Its target is unknown.

Trimming removed 0 bases from V and 2 bases from J, with 8 bases in between. The CDR3 consists of 15 residues. Germline V gives CDR1 LGHNA, CDR2 YSLEER. Sequencing was performed on PBMCs. The chain has TRBV4-3 and TRBJ1-3, with D perhaps matching TRBD1 (6 bases). This clonotype originated in a woman in her 40s in good health and CMV-seropositive. The CDR3 spells CASSQDSGAGNTIYF. CDR3 nucleotides: TGCGCCAGCAGCCAAGATTCAGGGGCTGGAAACACCATATATTTT.